A single sample gave rise to the 25 T cell receptor beta chains below, sequenced in a study of beta chain features in type 1 diabetes. TCRB transcripts that were expressed got sequenced, as all of the isolated RNA had been reverse transcribed. Measured with immunoSEQ multiplex PCR; TCRdb has only the in-frame clones, and not every one. The sample has fewer than 350,000 clones; about 8% are singletons. Sequenced input: central memory CD4+ T cells from blood. These receptors were taken from a woman under 30 in good health.

The table lists this clone with a few counts. V gene TRBV11-2 combines with J gene TRBJ1-1; unclear D gene. V lost 6 bases to trimming and J lost 2 bases, with 13 bases between them. Germline V gene data show CDR1 as SGHAT and CDR2 as FQNNGV. The CDR3 sequence is 14 residues long. The CDR3 spells CASRYAGINTEAFF. In DNA form, the CDR3 reads TGTGCCAGCAGGTACGCCGGGATAAACACTGAAGCTTTCTTT.

This clone was seen a few times. The rearrangement joins TRBV25-1 to TRBJ2-2, with 7 nucleotides matching TRBD1. V shed 4 bases, J shed 0 bases, and the junction held 2 bases outside the gene matches. Germline CDR1 MGHDK, CDR2 SYGVNS. The CDR3 is 15 amino acids. The CDR3 spells CASSGQGANTGELFF. CDR3 nucleotide sequence: TGTGCCAGCAGTGGGCAGGGGGCGAACACCGGGGAGCTGTTTTTT.

CDR3 nucleotide sequence: TGTGCCAGCAGCGCCGGGACTAGCGGACGCACAGATACGCAGTATTTT. Protein sequence: CASSAGTSGRTDTQYF. The chain is built from TRBV7-3 and TRBJ2-3; 11 bases agree with TRBD2. Trimming took 5 bases from V and 1 from J; bases not matched to a gene: 5. This CDR3 is built from 16 residues. CDR1 and CDR2 from the germline V gene are SGHTA and FQGTGA.

In its sample, this clone was seen a few times. The V and J genes are TRBV18 and TRBJ2-1, with D possibly TRBD1 on 6 matching bases. V was clipped by 3 bases and J by 4 bases, with 16 bases between them. The CDR3 extends over 16 amino acids. Germline loops: CDR1 KGHSH, CDR2 LQKENI. The chain's CDR3 is CASSPIRKGGYNEQFF. CDR3 bases: TGTGCCAGCTCACCGATCAGAAAAGGGGGTTACAATGAGCAGTTCTTC.

In its sample, this clone was seen many times. The chain carries TRBV5-1 and TRBJ2-7, with D hard to call. The V gene's germline CDR1 is SGHRS and CDR2 YFSETQ. Deletions cut 0 bases from V and 5 bases from J, with 12 bases between. The CDR3 is 14 residues long. The CDR3 nucleotides are TGCGCCAGCAGCTTGGGAGGAGTTGAGAACGAGCAGTACTTC. This translates into CASSLGGVENEQYF. Using reference TRBV5-1 and TRBJ2-7 for the parts outside the CDR3, the full variable domain is KAGVTQTPRYLIKTRGQQVTLSCSPISGHRSVSWYQQTPGQGLQFLFEYFSETQRNKGNFPGRFSGRQFSNSRSEMNVSTLELGDSALYLCASSLGGVENEQYFGPGTRLTVT.

There are a few counts of this clone. The V and J genes are TRBV7-6 and TRBJ2-1; the D gene is possibly TRBD2 (6 bases). The V gene's germline CDR1 is SGHVS and CDR2 FNYEAQ. CDR3 length: 15 amino acids. Deletions cut 2 bases from V and 5 bases from J, with 13 bases between. The CDR3 DNA follows: TGTGCCAGCAGCTTACGGTGGGGGGATAACAATGAGCAGTTCTTC. As protein: CASSLRWGDNNEQFF.

This clone was counted ten times or more. CDR3 in DNA: TGTGCCAGTACGTGTGGGCAGTACGTC. Translation: CASTCGQYV. V is TRBV28 and J is TRBJ2-7; D is undetermined. The CDR3 runs to 9 residues. V dropped 9 bases and J dropped 9 bases, with 9 bases sitting between them. Germline assignment: CDR1 MDHEN and CDR2 SYDVKM.

This clone was observed a few times. The rearrangement joins TRBV7-9 to TRBJ1-1, with D perhaps TRBD1 (5 bases). V was shortened by 2 bases and J by 2 bases, with 12 bases between the two germline ends. This CDR3 has 15 amino acids. In germline, CDR1 is SEHNR, CDR2 FQNEAQ (reference sequence). The CDR3: CASSLSLGRNTEAFF. In DNA form, the CDR3 reads TGTGCCAGCAGCTTATCTTTGGGGCGTAACACTGAAGCTTTCTTT.

The chain has TRBV6-5 and TRBJ2-5; possible D gene TRBD1, 5 bases. Germline lookup yields CDR1 MNHEY and CDR2 SVGAGI. V lost 7 bases and J 5 bases, leaving 14 bases between the germline ends. The CDR3 runs 13 residues. The CDR3 sequence: CASTDSTRETQYF. The CDR3 DNA reads TGTGCCAGCACTGACAGTACAAGGGAGACCCAGTACTTC.

In this sample, this clone turned up a few times. The chain couples TRBV4-1 to TRBJ2-5; possibly TRBD1 for D (6 bases). The CDR3 covers 17 residues. Germline assignment: CDR1 MGHRA and CDR2 YSYEKL. The V gene lost 0 bases and the J gene lost 7 bases, with 21 bases spanning the gap. The CDR3 DNA reads TGCGCCAGCAGCCAAGATTGGACAGTTAGAACCTGGGGGACCCAGTACTTC. It translates to CASSQDWTVRTWGTQYF.

This clone was counted a few times. CDR3: CASSLGQGTQYPDTQYF. The CDR3 bases are TGTGCCAGCAGCCTTGGACAGGGAACCCAATACCCAGATACGCAGTATTTT. This sequence joins TRBV14 and TRBJ2-3; 8 bases fit TRBD1. The CDR3 runs 17 residues. The germline CDR1 and CDR2 sequences are SGHDN and FVKESK. The J segment lost 4 bases and the V segment lost 4 bases, leaving 13 bases of the junction unmatched.

This clone turned up a few times. The chain couples TRBV15 to TRBJ2-6, with D unresolved. The germline V gene has CDR1 LNHNV and CDR2 YYDKDF (reference sequence). With 1 base removed from V and 0 bases from J, the gap between germline ends came to 4 bases. This CDR3 is 15 amino acids long. The CDR3 nucleotides read TGTGCCACCAGCAGAGCCGTCTCTGGGGCCAACGTCCTGACTTTC. Translating gives CATSRAVSGANVLTF.

This clone was counted a few times. This sequence joins TRBV18 and TRBJ2-5, with 7 bases matching TRBD2. Germline CDR1 and CDR2: KGHSH and LQKENI. The CDR3 spans 13 residues. Unmatched junction bases numbered 3, after V lost 3 bases and J lost 5 bases. CDR3 nucleotide sequence: TGTGCCAGCTCACCTCAGGGAGGGGAGACCCAGTACTTC. Residues: CASSPQGGETQYF.

The chain recombines TRBV6-1 with TRBJ1-2, with TRBD1 matching 8 bases. Unmatched junction bases numbered 6, after V lost 8 bases and J lost 7 bases. The CDR3 totals 12 residues. Germline CDR1 reads MNHNS; CDR2 reads SASEGT. In DNA form, the CDR3 reads TGTGCCAGCGCCGACAGGGGCCTTGGCTACACCTTC. Protein product: CASADRGLGYTF.

This clone has ten or more counts. The V and J genes are TRBV30 and TRBJ1-1; perhaps TRBD1 as D (6 bases). The germline V gene encodes CDR1 GTSNPN and CDR2 SVGIG (reference sequence). The CDR3 is made up of 14 amino acids. The V and J ends lost 0 bases and 4 bases respectively, with 12 bases between them. CDR3 region: CAWSVQAGATEAFF. CDR3 sequence (DNA): TGTGCCTGGAGTGTACAGGCGGGGGCCACTGAAGCTTTCTTT. The full variable domain, completed using reference TRBV30 and TRBJ1-1, is SQTIHQWPATLVQPVGSPLSLECTVEGTSNPNLYWYRQAAGRGLQLLFYSVGIGQISSEVPQNLSASRPQDRQFILSSKKLLLSDSGFYLCAWSVQAGATEAFFGQGTRLTVV.

This clone occurred a few times. In the same sample, other DNA sequences code for this CDR3. The chain has TRBV7-2 and TRBJ2-7; D gene ambiguous. The CDR3 has 13 amino acids. The germline V gene encodes CDR1 SGHTA and CDR2 FQGNSA. V was pared by 5 bases and J by 3 bases, with 11 bases between. CDR3 region: CASSPDGFYEQYV. The CDR3 nucleotides read TGTGCCAGCAGCCCCGACGGATTCTACGAGCAGTACGTC.

This clone occurred a few times. The rearrangement links TRBV27 to TRBJ2-7; 11 nucleotides agree with TRBD2. The CDR3 spans 13 residues. From germline, CDR1 is MNHEY and CDR2 SMNVEV (reference sequence). Germline trimming cut 10 bases from V and 6 bases from J; bases unmatched to any gene: 8. CDR3 nucleotide sequence: TGTGCCACCCGAGGGCTAGCGGGAGGCGAGCAGTACTTC. Translating gives CATRGLAGGEQYF.

The sample holds a few counts of this clone. The chain combines TRBV7-3 with TRBJ2-2; 8 positions agree with TRBD1. CDR3 size: 14 residues. With 10 bases clipped from V and 6 bases from J, the junction kept 10 bases outside the gene matches. The germline gives CDR1 SGHTA, CDR2 FQGTGA. The CDR3 DNA is TGTGCCACCCAACTCTTCAGGGGGCCCGGGGAGCTGTTTTTT. Protein sequence: CATQLFRGPGELFF.

There are a few counts of this clone. The chain recombines TRBV7-9 with TRBJ2-1; 7 positions match TRBD1. Germline CDR1 is SEHNR and CDR2 is FQNEAQ (reference sequence). The CDR3 loop spans 15 amino acids. J gave up 6 bases and V 6 bases, and 11 bases lay outside the gene matches. Written as DNA, the CDR3 is TGTGCCAGCAGTCAACCGCAGACAGGGAGCAATGAGCAGTTCTTC. Translation gives CASSQPQTGSNEQFF.

The rearrangement joins TRBV29-1 to TRBJ2-3, with D possibly called TRBD1 or TRBD2 (6 bases each). Trimming shortened V by 7 bases and J by 6 bases, and 17 bases separated the two germline ends. The CDR3 spans 13 residues. Germline V gene sequence: CDR1 SQVTM, CDR2 ANQGSEA. In nucleotides, the CDR3 is TGCAGCGGACTCAGGGGTGCGGGGGATACGCAGTATTTT. Protein sequence: CSGLRGAGDTQYF.

The chain employs TRBV29-1 and TRBJ2-6, with D unresolved. Germline CDR1 reads SQVTM; CDR2 reads ANQGSEA. This CDR3 spans 12 amino acids. V was pared by 4 bases and J by 2 bases, with 3 bases between. CDR3 nucleotide sequence: TGCAGCGTTGGGGCTGGGGCCAACGTCCTGACTTTC. Its protein is CSVGAGANVLTF.

The chain is built from TRBV27 and TRBJ2-5; tentative D call: TRBD2 (5 bases). The CDR3 sequence is 14 residues long. V gave up 9 bases and J gave up 2 bases, with 16 bases separating them. Germline CDR1 MNHEY, CDR2 SMNVEV (reference sequence). As DNA, the CDR3 is TGTGCCAGTGCCACCGGGAAAGGGCAAGAGACCCAGTACTTC. Translating gives CASATGKGQETQYF.

The sample holds a few counts of this clone. The CDR3: CASSLVLGTEAFF. The CDR3 nucleotides are TGTGCCAGCAGCTTGGTCCTGGGGACTGAAGCTTTCTTT. J is TRBJ1-1 and V is TRBV5-5; D is unclear. The V end lost 0 bases, the J end lost 5 bases, and 8 bases lay between the germline ends. CDR1 is SGHKS and CDR2 is YYEKEE in the germline V gene (reference sequence). The CDR3 extends over 13 amino acids.

This clone was counted between two and nine times. This sequence joins TRBV2 and TRBJ1-2; TRBD1 aligns across 7 bases. The length of the CDR3 is 12 residues. V dropped 6 bases and J dropped 6; count of bases not matched to a gene: 4. CDR1 and CDR2 (germline): SNHLY, FYNNEI. This CDR3 is CASRQDRDGYTF. CDR3 DNA sequence: TGTGCCAGCAGACAAGACAGGGATGGCTACACCTTC.

There are many counts of this clone. V usage is TRBV6-4 and J usage is TRBJ1-5, with D possibly TRBD1 on 5 matching bases. The CDR3 is 16 amino acids. V was clipped by 2 bases and J by 3 bases, with 14 bases between them. The germline V gene has CDR1 MRHNA and CDR2 SNTAGT. CDR3 amino acids: CASSDRDSENNQPQHF. The CDR3 coding sequence is TGTGCCAGCAGTGACCGGGACTCGGAGAACAATCAGCCCCAGCATTTT.